This T cell receptor beta chain was sequenced for a study of blood T cells in healthy people across ages. Turning to this clonotype: Its cognate antigen is unknown.

Germline V gene lookup returns CDR1 DFQATT and CDR2 SNEGSKA (reference sequence). The CDR3 consists of 15 residues. J was trimmed by 9 bases and V by 0 bases; bases with no gene match: 10. Study-wide results and limits: More naive CD4+ cells and higher diversity were found in long-lived than in aged donors. Researchers said unsorted PBMCs prevented a conclusive naive versus antigen-experienced comparison.

Sample-barcoded 5' priming and a J-beta primer mix drove a second PCR of about 6 to 11 cycles. Using its own MiXCR run on the 5' RACE reads, TCRdb lists one record per CDR3 protein. The table shows about 1,500,000 distinct CDR3 sequences, with roughly 30% occurring only once. V is TRBV20-1 and J is TRBJ2-1; the match to TRBD2 covers 8 bases. The specimen sequenced was blood. The clonotype originates from a woman in her twenties or thirties in good health. CDR3 amino acids: CSARDTGGRRGEQFF. Written as DNA, the CDR3 is TGCAGTGCTAGAGATACCGGCGGGAGGCGGGGTGAGCAGTTCTTC.